This TCR beta chain emerged from a study of shared clonotypes between healthy human individuals. Study-wide context: Each donor had three CD4 naive, three CD4 memory, two CD8 naive and one CD8 memory plate. Study-level findings and limits: Non-shared clonotypes were found to have lower generation probabilities than the clonotypes that were shared by all four of the sorted-subset donors. Only blood was sampled; tissue repertoires likely differ.

V was clipped by 4 bases and J by 5 bases, with 16 bases between them. Per germline, CDR1 MDHEN and CDR2 SYDVKM. This CDR3 spans 15 amino acids. As concerns this clone: As yet, its antigen is unknown.

Clones were sequenced by immunoSEQ multiplex PCR, and TCRdb holds only the in-frame ones, with some missing. The table shows some 2,100,000 clones, with approximately 95% occurring only once. The chain uses TRBV28 and TRBJ2-3; perhaps TRBD2 as D (6 bases). The source of this sequence is a man between 18 and 35 years old in good health. Source material: naive CD4+ T cells sorted from blood. Indicated subset: CD45RA+ positively selected. DNA for the CDR3: TGTGCCAGCAGTTCTTTCGGGGCGGGAAGAGATACGCAGTATTTT. It specifies CASSSFGAGRDTQYF. The full variable domain, with the rest looked up from reference TRBV28 and TRBJ2-3, is DVKVTQSSRYLVKRTGEKVFLECVQDMDHENMFWYRQDPGLGLRLIYFSYDVKMKEKGDIPEGYSVSREKKERFSLILESASTNQTSMYLCASSSFGAGRDTQYFGPGTRLTVL.